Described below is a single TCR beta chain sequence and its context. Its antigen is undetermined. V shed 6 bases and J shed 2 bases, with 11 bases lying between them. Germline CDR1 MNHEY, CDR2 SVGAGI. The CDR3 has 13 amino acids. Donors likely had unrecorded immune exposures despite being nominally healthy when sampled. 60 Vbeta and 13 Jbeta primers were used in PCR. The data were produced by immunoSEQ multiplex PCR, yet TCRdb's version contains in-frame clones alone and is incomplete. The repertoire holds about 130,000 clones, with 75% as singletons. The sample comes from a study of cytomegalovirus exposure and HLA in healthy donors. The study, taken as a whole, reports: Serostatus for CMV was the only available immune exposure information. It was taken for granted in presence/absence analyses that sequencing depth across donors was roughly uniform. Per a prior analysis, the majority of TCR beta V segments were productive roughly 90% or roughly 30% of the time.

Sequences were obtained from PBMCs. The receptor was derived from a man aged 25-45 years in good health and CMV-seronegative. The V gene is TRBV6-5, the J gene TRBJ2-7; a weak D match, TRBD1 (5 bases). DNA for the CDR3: TGTGCCAGCAGCCCTGGACACGCCTACGAGCAGTACTTC. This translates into CASSPGHAYEQYF.